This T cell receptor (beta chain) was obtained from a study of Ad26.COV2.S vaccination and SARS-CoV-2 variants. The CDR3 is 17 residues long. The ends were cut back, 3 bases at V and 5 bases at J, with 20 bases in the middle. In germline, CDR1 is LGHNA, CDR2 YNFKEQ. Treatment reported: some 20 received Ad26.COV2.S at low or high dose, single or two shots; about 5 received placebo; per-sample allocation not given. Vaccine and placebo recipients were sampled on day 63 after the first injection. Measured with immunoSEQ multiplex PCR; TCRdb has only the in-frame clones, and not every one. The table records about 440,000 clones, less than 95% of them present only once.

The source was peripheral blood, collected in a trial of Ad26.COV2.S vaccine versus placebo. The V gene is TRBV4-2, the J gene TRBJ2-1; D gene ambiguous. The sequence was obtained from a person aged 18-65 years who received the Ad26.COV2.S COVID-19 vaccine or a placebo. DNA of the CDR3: TGTGCCAGCAGCCAGGCCGTAGCTGGAGTTCTCAACAATGAGCAGTTCTTC. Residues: CASSQAVAGVLNNEQFF.